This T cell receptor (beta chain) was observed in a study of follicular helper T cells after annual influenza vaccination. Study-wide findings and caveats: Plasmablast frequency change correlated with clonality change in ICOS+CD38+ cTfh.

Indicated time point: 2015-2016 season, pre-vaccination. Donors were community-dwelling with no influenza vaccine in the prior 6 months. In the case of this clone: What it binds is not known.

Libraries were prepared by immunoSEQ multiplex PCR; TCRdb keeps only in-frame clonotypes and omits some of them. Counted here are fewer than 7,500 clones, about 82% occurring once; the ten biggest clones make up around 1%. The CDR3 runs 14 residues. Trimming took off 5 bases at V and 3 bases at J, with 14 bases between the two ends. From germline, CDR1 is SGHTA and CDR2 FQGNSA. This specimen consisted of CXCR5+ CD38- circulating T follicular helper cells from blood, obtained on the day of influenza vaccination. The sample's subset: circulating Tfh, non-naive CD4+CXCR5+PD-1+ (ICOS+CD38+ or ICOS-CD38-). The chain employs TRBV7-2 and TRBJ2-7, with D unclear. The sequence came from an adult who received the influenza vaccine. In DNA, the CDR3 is TGTGCCAGCAGCCCATCAACCACTAACTACGAGCAGTACTTC. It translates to CASSPSTTNYEQYF.